Here is one T cell receptor (beta chain) with its context. The CDR3 runs 15 residues. Trimming cost V 5 bases and J 4 bases, with 18 bases left between them. Germline loops: CDR1 SGHAT, CDR2 FQNNGV. This sample stems from a study of OX40 agonist ivuxolimab in advanced cancers. Study details: Patient treatment consisted of intravenous ivuxolimab administration every 2 weeks at 0.01 to 10 mg/kg. Dose-escalation subjects each had hepatocellular carcinoma, melanoma, renal cell or head and neck cancer.

The method was immunoSEQ multiplex PCR; TCRdb's version includes in-frame clones alone and lacks a portion of them. The table includes 69,000 or so clones, 85% detected once. The TCR comes from an adult with an advanced solid tumor such as melanoma, head and neck, liver or kidney cancer. The sequencing used CD4+ or CD8+ T cells sorted from blood, collected in a trial of the OX40 agonist ivuxolimab. The genes are TRBV11-2 and TRBJ2-7; D may be TRBD1 or TRBD2 (6 bases each). Written as DNA, the CDR3 is TGTGCCAGCAGCGGATGGGGGCCGGGGGAATACGAGCAGTACTTC. This translates into CASSGWGPGEYEQYF.